This T cell receptor beta chain emerged from a study of blood T cell repertoires in COVID-19. About the research overall: PBMCs, B-cell-depleted T cells, or T cells provided the cDNA or gDNA that made up the material.

Authors' data handling: The authors estimated nucleated cell counts from reference gene primer amplification. The repertoire was sequenced with immunoSEQ multiplex PCR; TCRdb's copy has only in-frame clones and lacks some. V, J and clone size are those of that table, while D and trimming were read from the DNA. Among more than 95,000 clones listed, just under 85% were seen once. The source of this sequence is a woman older than 75 with active or convalescent COVID-19. The sequenced sample was peripheral blood.

The CDR3, as DNA: TGTGCCAGCAGCTTTCGACGGGTACTTGAAGCTTTCTTT. This encodes CASSFRRVLEAFF. The J gene is TRBJ1-1, the V gene TRBV6-5; D unresolved. CDR1 and CDR2 (germline): MNHEY, SVGAGI. The V and J ends lost 6 bases and 7 bases respectively, with 15 bases between them. The CDR3 length is 13 residues.